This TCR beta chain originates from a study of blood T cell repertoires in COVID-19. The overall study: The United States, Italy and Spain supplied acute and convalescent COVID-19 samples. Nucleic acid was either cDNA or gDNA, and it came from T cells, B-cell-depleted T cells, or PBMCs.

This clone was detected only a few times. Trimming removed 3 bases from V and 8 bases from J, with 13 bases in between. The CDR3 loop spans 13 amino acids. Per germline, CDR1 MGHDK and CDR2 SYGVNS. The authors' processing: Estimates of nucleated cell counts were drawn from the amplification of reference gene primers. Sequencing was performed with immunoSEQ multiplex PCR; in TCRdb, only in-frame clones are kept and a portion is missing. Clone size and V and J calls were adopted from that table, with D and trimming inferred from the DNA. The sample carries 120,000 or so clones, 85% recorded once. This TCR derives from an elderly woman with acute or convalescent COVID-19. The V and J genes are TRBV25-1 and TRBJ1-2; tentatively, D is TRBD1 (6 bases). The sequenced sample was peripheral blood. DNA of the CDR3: TGTGCCAGCAGTGACCCCGGGACAATCGGCTACACCTTC. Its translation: CASSDPGTIGYTF.